This is a list of T cell receptor beta chains from one sample in a study of blood T cells in healthy people across ages. TCRdb re-called the 5' RACE reads through MiXCR, storing one row per CDR3 protein. The sample lists 500,000 to 600,000 distinct CDR3 sequences; 25% to 30% were seen once. Sequencing used blood. These receptors originate from a woman aged 70-85 years in good health. CDR3s include the opening cysteine and the closing phenylalanine or tryptophan. The D gene is left open where the match is weak. Part of the rows lack a size; the others show once, few, many or a class for expanded clones.

few	.	TRBV20-1	TRBJ1-1	TGCAGTGCTAGAGAGCAGGGGATGAACACTGAAGCTTTCTTT	CSAREQGMNTEAFF
.	.	TRBV7-9	TRBJ1-2	TGTGCCAGCAGCTTAGTACGCCCCTATGGCTACACCTTC	CASSLVRPYGYTF
.	TRBD1	TRBV6-1	TRBJ2-1	TGTGCCAGCAGTGCGGACAGGGGCTCCTACAATGAGCAGTTCTTC	CASSADRGSYNEQFF
.	.	TRBV6-1	TRBJ1-2	TGTGCCAGCAGTGAGGAGGGCTGGGTAGCTAACTATGGCTACACCTTC	CASSEEGWVANYGYTF
.	TRBD1	TRBV6-6	TRBJ2-3	TGTGCCAGCAGGCTCTCCACAGGGGGGCCTGGAGATACGCAGTATTTT	CASRLSTGGPGDTQYF
.	.	TRBV11-1	TRBJ2-7	TGTGCCAGCAGCACACCGACTGGCTACGAGCAGTACTTC	CASSTPTGYEQYF
few	.	TRBV7-9	TRBJ2-2	TGTGCCAGCAGCCTAAGGTCACTTTCGGGAAACACCGGGGAGCTGTTTTTT	CASSLRSLSGNTGELFF
few	TRBD1	TRBV6-2/TRBV6-3	TRBJ2-7	TGTGCCAGCAGCGTTCTCGGGACAGGGACCTACGAGCAGTACTTC	CASSVLGTGTYEQYF
.	TRBD1	TRBV20-1	TRBJ2-7	TGCAGTGCTAGTAGGGACAGACCTTACGAGCAGTACTTC	CSASRDRPYEQYF
.	.	TRBV7-2	TRBJ1-5	TGTGCCAGCAGCTTAGGGCAGAATTATCAGCCCCAGCATTTT	CASSLGQNYQPQHF
few	.	TRBV6-2/TRBV6-3	TRBJ2-3	TGTGCCAGCAGTTACTCGACGGAGCCGCAAGGGGATACGCAGTATTTT	CASSYSTEPQGDTQYF
.	TRBD2	TRBV12-3/TRBV12-4	TRBJ2-3	TGTGCCAGCAGTTTTCGTATAGCGGGAAGCACAGATACGCAGTATTTT	CASSFRIAGSTDTQYF
many	.	TRBV29-1	TRBJ2-1	TGCAGCGCCTCCGCGGGGAGCCACTACAATGAGCAGTTCTTC	CSASAGSHYNEQFF
.	.	TRBV20-1	TRBJ2-7	TGCAGTGCTAGACTCGTGGCAGGGAGAGAGCAGTACTTC	CSARLVAGREQYF